The rows below give T cell receptor beta chains drawn from one sample of a study of radiotherapy plus CTLA-4 blockade in lung cancer. Assay used: immunoSEQ multiplex PCR; TCRdb lists only in-frame clones, some missing. The table lists around 70,000 clones, over 75% of them singletons. This sample comprised peripheral blood, obtained from a patient treated with radiotherapy plus ipilimumab. The source of these receptors is a human donor with non-small cell lung cancer who had a partial response to radiotherapy plus ipilimumab. The CDR3 runs from the conserved cysteine through the conserved F or W. The order of the fields is D gene, clone size, J gene, CDR3 length, V gene, CDR3 DNA, CDR3 protein. D genes are given only for firm matches. Not every row has a clone size; where given, it reads once, few, many or a size class.

TRBD2 | few | TRBJ2-1 | 15 | TRBV30 | TGTGCCTGGGCTGGACTAGCGGGGTCGCGGAATGAGCAGTTCTTC | CAWAGLAGSRNEQFF
TRBD1 | few | TRBJ2-5 | 16 | TRBV27 | TGTGCCAGCAGTTTAGTCCAGGGGGCCGGGCAAGAGACCCAGTACTTC | CASSLVQGAGQETQYF
TRBD1 | - | TRBJ2-3 | 14 | TRBV7-9 | TGTGCCAGCAGCTTTACAGGGGTTTCAGATACGCAGTATTTT | CASSFTGVSDTQYF
TRBD1 | - | TRBJ2-1 | 16 | TRBV5-4 | TGTGCCAGCAGCTCGGGGACAGACACCAGGTACAATGAGCAGTTCTTC | CASSSGTDTRYNEQFF
TRBD2 | - | TRBJ2-1 | 15 | TRBV7-2 | TGTGCCAGCAGCCCTGGCGGACTAGAGTATTATGAGCAGTTCTTC | CASSPGGLEYYEQFF
TRBD2 | - | TRBJ2-7 | 16 | TRBV10-3 | TGTGCCATCAGGACCGTAGCGGGAGGATCATCCTACGAGCAGTACTTC | CAIRTVAGGSSYEQYF
- | - | TRBJ2-5 | 14 | TRBV5-1 | TGCGCCAGCAGTCCACAGGGTACGAGGGAGACCCAGTACTTC | CASSPQGTRETQYF
- | - | TRBJ2-7 | 18 | TRBV28 | TGTGCCAGCAGTTTAGGTCCCGAAGCCAGGGATGGTTCCTACGAGCAGTACTTC | CASSLGPEARDGSYEQYF
- | - | TRBJ2-2 | 18 | TRBV4-1 | TGCGCCAGCAGCCAACGTCTCACGCAGGCGAGGGGGACCGGGGAGCTGTTTTTT | CASSQRLTQARGTGELFF
- | - | TRBJ2-2 | 15 | TRBV7-2 | TGTGCCAGCAGCCACAGGGCAGGAACAGGCGGGGAGCTGTTTTTT | CASSHRAGTGGELFF
TRBD2 | few | TRBJ2-7 | 16 | TRBV9 | TGTGCCAGCAGCCCTCGGGGGGGTTCCCGCTCCTACGAGCAGTACTTC | CASSPRGGSRSYEQYF
- | - | TRBJ2-1 | 12 | TRBV29-1 | TGCAGCGTTAACGGAGCCTACAATGAGCAGTTCTTC | CSVNGAYNEQFF
TRBD2 | once | TRBJ2-7 | 13 | TRBV2 | TGTGCCAGCAGAGCTAGCGGGAGAGGCGAGCAGTACTTC | CASRASGRGEQYF
TRBD1 | - | TRBJ1-2 | 15 | TRBV28 | TGTGCCAGCAGTCCCGGGACAGGGACCCGTTATGGCTACACCTTC | CASSPGTGTRYGYTF
- | - | TRBJ1-1 | 11 | TRBV20-1 | TGCAGTGCTTCAGACAGGCTTGAAGCTTTCTTT | CSASDRLEAFF
TRBD1 | once | TRBJ2-2 | 14 | TRBV6-5 | TGTGCCAGCAGACCGGACAGGAACGGCGGGGAGCTGTTTTTT | CASRPDRNGGELFF
- | - | TRBJ1-5 | 13 | TRBV28 | TGTGCCAGCAGTTTAGTCGTCGGGCAGCCCCAGCATTTT | CASSLVVGQPQHF
- | - | TRBJ1-1 | 12 | TRBV28 | TGTGCCAGCAGTTTCGGGAACACTGAAGCTTTCTTT | CASSFGNTEAFF
- | once | TRBJ1-5 | 13 | TRBV27 | TGTGCCAGCAGTTTAGCGGGCAATCAGCCCCAGCATTTT | CASSLAGNQPQHF
TRBD2 | - | TRBJ2-3 | 15 | TRBV5-6 | TGTGCCAGCAGCGTTACTAGCGGGATTAAGTATACGCAGTATTTT | CASSVTSGIKYTQYF
- | - | TRBJ1-5 | 14 | TRBV6-1 | TGTGCCAGCGGGGTAGACAGTAGCAATCAGCCCCAGCATTTT | CASGVDSSNQPQHF
- | - | TRBJ1-2 | 12 | TRBV5-1 | TGCGCCAGCAGCGCTGACAGGAATGGCTACACCTTC | CASSADRNGYTF
- | - | TRBJ2-5 | 13 | TRBV11-2 | TGTGCCAGCAGCTTTACTAGAGAAGAGACCCAGTACTTC | CASSFTREETQYF
- | - | TRBJ1-2 | 13 | TRBV30 | TGTGCCTGGAGTGAGGAGCTAAACTATGGCTACACCTTC | CAWSEELNYGYTF
TRBD2 | - | TRBJ2-1 | 13 | TRBV25-1 | TGTGCCAGCAGTGAAAGAGGGGTAGCGGGAGATTTCTTC | CASSERGVAGDFF
- | - | TRBJ1-1 | 13 | TRBV30 | TGTGCCTGGAGTGTACGAGTCAACCTTGAAGCTTTCTTT | CAWSVRVNLEAFF
TRBD1 | once | TRBJ1-1 | 17 | TRBV5-6 | TGTGCCAGCAGCTTGGGGCAGGGGGTGATCATGAACACTGAAGCTTTCTTT | CASSLGQGVIMNTEAFF
TRBD1 | - | TRBJ1-5 | 14 | TRBV13 | TGTGCCAGCAGCCACCGGGACAGGGACCAGCCCCAGCATTTT | CASSHRDRDQPQHF
- | - | TRBJ1-1 | 15 | TRBV28 | TGTGCCAGCCCCAGTGGAACCGGGGAGAACACTGAAGCTTTCTTT | CASPSGTGENTEAFF
TRBD2 | - | TRBJ2-3 | 17 | TRBV9 | TGTGCCAGCAGCGTAGGGCTAGCGGGAGGGCCGACAGATACGCAGTATTTT | CASSVGLAGGPTDTQYF
TRBD2 | - | TRBJ2-7 | 14 | TRBV28 | TGTGCCAGCAGTTTTTTGGGGGGGTCCTACGAGCAGTACTTC | CASSFLGGSYEQYF
- | few | TRBJ2-2 | 15 | TRBV13 | TGTGCCAGCAGCTACGGACAACCGAACACCGGGGAGCTGTTTTTT | CASSYGQPNTGELFF